The rows below give T cell receptor beta chains drawn from one sample of a study of regulatory T cells in long-lasting Graves disease. TCRdb re-called the multiplex PCR reads through MiXCR, storing one row per CDR3 protein. The sample lists around 450,000 distinct CDR3 sequences, about 15% occurring once. The same sample was also used in a study of T cells in Graves' hyperthyroidism and ophthalmopathy.

This specimen consisted of peripheral blood mononuclear cells (PBMCs), obtained at new diagnosis, from a patient treated with antithyroid drugs. The receptors here all came from a woman aged 40 to 50 with Graves disease. CDR3s include the opening cysteine and the closing phenylalanine or tryptophan. Clone size is not always given. Where it is, it says once, few, many or a class for expanded clones.

length,V,size,J,CDR3
13,TRBV27,many,TRBJ1-5,CASSLIGNQPQHF
13,TRBV12-5,many,TRBJ2-1,CASGLAAFSEQFF
16,TRBV15,many,TRBJ2-3,CATSSNLGGSTDTQYF
17,TRBV20-1,few,TRBJ2-7,CSARDLWTSGRAYEQYF
17,TRBV27,NA,TRBJ2-1,CASKGTSGRPPYNEQFF
15,TRBV5-5,few,TRBJ2-3,CASSLPGQITDTQYF
18,TRBV12-3/TRBV12-4,many,TRBJ1-5,CASSLRLGARGFNQPQHF
17,TRBV5-4,NA,TRBJ2-5,CASSLAVGQGSWETQYF
14,TRBV6-1,few,TRBJ1-5,CASNVEYSNQPQHF
13,TRBV10-3,many,TRBJ2-3,CAILEGGTDTQYF
20,TRBV27,many,TRBJ2-1,CASSPPRGGVAGAAYNEQFF
12,TRBV30,many,TRBJ2-5,CAWSVSEETQYF
15,TRBV11-3,NA,TRBJ1-3,CASSLCGISGNTIYF
16,TRBV19,once,TRBJ2-3,CASNPAGSLGTDTQYF
14,TRBV12-3/TRBV12-4,NA,TRBJ2-1,CASSFSGSRDEQFF
13,TRBV20-1,few,TRBJ2-7,CSASGTWTYEQYF
15,TRBV7-9,few,TRBJ2-7,CASSPLTSGDYEQYF
14,TRBV2,many,TRBJ1-5,CASSVHSSNQPQHF
16,TRBV11-2,many,TRBJ2-1,CASSLVPAGVRNEQFF
15,TRBV20-1,NA,TRBJ2-2,CSASARGGFTGELFF
15,TRBV28,NA,TRBJ2-1,CASTPGTSGKNEQFF
15,TRBV7-9,many,TRBJ2-7,CASTVGGSTSYEQYF
15,TRBV20-1,many,TRBJ2-7,CSARDLTAGGYEQYF
15,TRBV5-1,NA,TRBJ2-7,CASSSTIDRGYEQYF
15,TRBV20-1,NA,TRBJ1-1,CSARVSGRGNTEAFF
14,TRBV11-2,many,TRBJ2-3,CASSLDVLTDTQYF
15,TRBV20-1,many,TRBJ2-2,CSAIQSGHPTGELFF
16,TRBV19,many,TRBJ2-2,CASSITSGSNTGELFF
16,TRBV6-2/TRBV6-3,NA,TRBJ2-7,CASSTLAGGSYNEQYF
16,TRBV6-1,NA,TRBJ2-3,CASSPLSSTVADTQYF
13,TRBV7-6,many,TRBJ1-5,CASGRAPNQPQHF
14,TRBV20-1,many,TRBJ2-5,CSARGFQGGETQYF
14,TRBV29-1,few,TRBJ2-3,CSVDAQGASDTQYF
14,TRBV19,NA,TRBJ1-1,CASSPWQKADEAFF
16,TRBV20-1,NA,TRBJ2-7,CSASRPWGAVAYEQYF
15,TRBV12-3/TRBV12-4,many,TRBJ1-2,CASSFFGTNNYGYTF
15,TRBV20-1,few,TRBJ2-3,CSARSRGTGTDTQYF
16,TRBV11-2,many,TRBJ2-3,CASSLARFTRDTEASF
12,TRBV29-1,few,TRBJ2-3,CSVLRATDTQYF
16,TRBV18,many,TRBJ2-7,CASSPPGLSESYEQYF